The 23 T cell receptor beta chains below come from one sample, sequenced in a study of blood T cell repertoires in COVID-19. The assay was immunoSEQ multiplex PCR, and TCRdb's table has in-frame clones only and misses some. The sample contains fewer than 350,000 clones, roughly 90% of which appear only once. The material sequenced was PBMCs or T cells enriched from blood (not recorded which). These receptors all stem from a woman in her 30s who had been exposed to COVID-19.

This clone was detected once. The chain uses TRBV5-1 and TRBJ2-7; D ambiguous. Per germline, CDR1 SGHRS and CDR2 YFSETQ. V was pared by 4 bases and J by 2 bases, with 10 bases between. The CDR3 totals 13 residues. CDR3 region: CASSIGSTYEQYF. The CDR3 nucleotides read TGCGCCAGCAGCATCGGGTCGACCTACGAGCAGTACTTC. Full variable domain (outside the CDR3, taken from reference TRBV5-1 and TRBJ2-7): KAGVTQTPRYLIKTRGQQVTLSCSPISGHRSVSWYQQTPGQGLQFLFEYFSETQRNKGNFPGRFSGRQFSNSRSEMNVSTLELGDSALYLCASSIGSTYEQYFGPGTRLTVT.

This clone was observed a single time. This chain uses TRBV11-2 with TRBJ2-5; 11 nucleotides agree with TRBD1. Germline V lookup: CDR1 SGHAT, CDR2 FQNNGV. The CDR3 covers 18 residues. After removal of 6 bases from V and 1 base from J, the junction contained 13 bases not matched to a gene. CDR3 loop: CASSSTPDRGPAQETQYF. The CDR3 nucleotides read TGTGCCAGCAGTTCTACGCCGGACAGGGGGCCGGCCCAAGAGACCCAGTACTTC. Full variable domain (rest looked up from reference TRBV11-2 and TRBJ2-5): EAGVAQSPRYKIIEKRQSVAFWCNPISGHATLYWYQQILGQGPKLLIQFQNNGVVDDSQLPKDRFSAERLKGVDSTLKIQPAKLEDSAVYLCASSSTPDRGPAQETQYFGPGTRLLVL.

The V call is TRBV30, the J call TRBJ1-5; D is unresolved. Deletions cut 2 bases from V and 9 bases from J, with 11 bases between. Germline CDR1 is GTSNPN and CDR2 is SVGIG (reference sequence). This CDR3 has 12 amino acids. Here the CDR3 reads CAWSSGPGPQHF. The DNA for the CDR3 is TGTGCCTGGAGTAGTGGGCCCGGGCCCCAGCATTTT.

The V gene is TRBV9, the J gene TRBJ1-3, with unresolved D. Germline CDR1 and CDR2: SGDLS and YYNGEE. Trimming left V 0 bases short and J 0 bases short, with 10 bases between. This CDR3 contains 16 residues. CDR3 residues: CASSVAAVYSGNTIYF. As DNA, the CDR3 is TGTGCCAGCAGCGTAGCCGCCGTCTACTCTGGAAACACCATATATTTT.

The chain couples TRBV5-4 to TRBJ2-1; possible D gene TRBD2, 6 bases. Trimming left V 3 bases short and J 8 bases short, with 21 bases between. The CDR3 totals 16 residues. Looked up from germline, CDR1 is SGHNT and CDR2 is YYREEE (reference sequence). CDR3 in amino acids: CASSSGGAGGRDEQFF. The CDR3 DNA follows: TGTGCCAGCAGCTCGGGTGGAGCGGGCGGTAGGGATGAGCAGTTCTTC.

The CDR3 nucleotides read TGTGCCAGCAGACCGGGACAGCGGCGGCTGGATACGCAGTATTTT. Amino acid sequence: CASRPGQRRLDTQYF. The chain links TRBV28 to TRBJ2-3, with 7 positions matching TRBD1. J was trimmed by 6 bases and V by 6 bases; bases with no gene match: 12. Germline CDR1 and CDR2: MDHEN and SYDVKM. The CDR3 sequence is 15 residues long.

The rearrangement uses TRBV20-1 and TRBJ2-5; 12 positions match TRBD2. The CDR3 consists of 16 residues. Germline CDR1 reads DFQATT; CDR2 reads SNEGSKA (reference sequence). The junction had 9 bases not matched to a gene; V was cut back by 3 bases and J by 4 bases. The CDR3 DNA sequence: TGCAGTGCTAGTCGTCTAGCGGGAGGGCGCCGAGAGACCCAGTACTTC. Its translation: CSASRLAGGRRETQYF.

The rearrangement joins TRBV20-1 to TRBJ2-5; 12 bases match TRBD1. Losses at the gene ends were 3 bases for V and 5 bases for J; bases not matched to a gene: 4. CDR1 and CDR2 from the germline V gene are DFQATT and SNEGSKA (reference sequence). The CDR3 totals 14 residues. CDR3 sequence (DNA): TGCAGTGCTAGTTGGGACAGGGGGCCTGAGACCCAGTACTTC. This gives the protein CSASWDRGPETQYF.

In DNA form, the CDR3 reads TGTGCCAGCAGTTTTGGGTGGAGAGGTGGAGCTTTCTTT. Amino acids: CASSFGWRGGAFF. The chain is built from TRBV28 and TRBJ1-1, with no clear D. Trimming removed 3 bases at V and 10 bases at J, with 15 bases between. The CDR3 length is 13 residues. The V gene's germline CDR1 is MDHEN and CDR2 SYDVKM.

V is TRBV27 and J is TRBJ2-7; D might be TRBD1 (6 bases). The CDR3 spans 13 residues. The V gene's germline CDR1 is MNHEY and CDR2 SMNVEV (reference sequence). V dropped 6 bases and J dropped 6 bases, with 15 bases sitting between them. The CDR3 DNA reads as TGTGCCAGCAGAGACTTGGGGGCGCGCGAGCAGTACTTC. It specifies CASRDLGAREQYF.

This chain links TRBV12-3 or TRBV12-4 with TRBJ1-6; possibly TRBD1 for D (5 bases). Trimming left V 3 bases short and J 9 bases short, with 9 bases between. This CDR3 region has 13 residues. The CDR3 is CASSLGPASPLHF. The CDR3 region has the DNA TGTGCCAGCAGTTTGGGGCCCGCTTCACCCCTCCACTTT.

This chain connects TRBV10-1 to TRBJ2-1; 11 nucleotides agree with TRBD2. V lost 0 bases to trimming and J lost 7 bases; unmatched junction nucleotides: 5. The germline gives CDR1 WNHNN, CDR2 SYGVQD (reference sequence). The CDR3 covers 16 residues. CDR3 DNA sequence: TGCGCCAGCAGTGAGTCCCTAGCGGGAGGTAGGAATGAGCAGTTCTTC. Amino acids: CASSESLAGGRNEQFF.

The chain employs TRBV18 and TRBJ1-5, with D tentatively TRBD1 (5 bases). Germline lookup yields CDR1 KGHSH and CDR2 LQKENI. V dropped 3 bases and J dropped 1 base, with 10 bases sitting between them. The CDR3 loop spans 15 amino acids. This chain's CDR3 is CASSPGEGSNQPQHF. CDR3 DNA sequence: TGTGCCAGCTCACCGGGGGAGGGGAGCAATCAGCCCCAGCATTTT.

This clone was recorded once. V is TRBV29-1 and J is TRBJ2-4, with D possibly being TRBD1 (6 bases). Looked up from germline, CDR1 is SQVTM and CDR2 is ANQGSEA. CDR3 size: 11 residues. The V end lost 6 bases, the J end lost 5 bases, and 8 bases lay between the germline ends. CDR3 region: CSVGQQNIQYF. The CDR3 nucleotides read TGCAGCGTCGGACAGCAAAACATTCAGTACTTC.

The chain recombines TRBV5-1 with TRBJ2-7, with D possibly TRBD1 on 6 matching bases. V dropped 2 bases and J dropped 3 bases, with 9 bases sitting between them. Germline V gene data show CDR1 as SGHRS and CDR2 as YFSETQ. The CDR3 runs to 13 residues. The CDR3 sequence is CASSFSGDYEQYF. The DNA for the CDR3 is TGCGCCAGCAGCTTCTCAGGGGACTACGAGCAGTACTTC.

The chain is built from TRBV6-5 and TRBJ1-1, with TRBD1 as a possible D gene (5 bases). The CDR3 covers 15 residues. Germline V CDR1 and CDR2: MNHEY, SVGAGI. The ends were cut back, 5 bases at V and 2 bases at J, with 15 bases in the middle. CDR3 nucleotides: TGTGCCAGCAGTATCAAGGGGCTCGGTAACACTGAAGCTTTCTTT. It encodes CASSIKGLGNTEAFF.

The V and J genes are TRBV6-5 and TRBJ1-2; no reliable D call. The germline gives CDR1 MNHEY, CDR2 SVGAGI. V dropped 2 bases and J dropped 8 bases, with 12 bases sitting between them. The CDR3 covers 13 residues. CDR3 loop: CASSYLAQQGYTF. For the CDR3, the DNA is TGTGCCAGCAGTTACCTAGCTCAACAGGGCTACACCTTC.

This chain uses TRBV7-3 with TRBJ2-3; no clear D gene. The CDR3 sequence is 14 residues long. Germline values: CDR1 SGHTA, CDR2 FQGTGA. The V end lost 0 bases, the J end lost 8 bases, and 12 bases lay between the germline ends. The CDR3 spells CASSLTGADTTQYF. The CDR3, as DNA: TGTGCCAGCAGCTTAACAGGTGCCGACACTACGCAGTATTTT.

The chain has TRBV30 and TRBJ1-2, with D possibly TRBD1 on 6 matching bases. CDR1 is GTSNPN, CDR2 SVGIG, per germline (reference sequence). The V and J ends lost 6 bases and 3 bases respectively, with 17 bases between them. The length of the CDR3 is 14 residues. The CDR3 region has the DNA TGTGCCTGCCAATTTGGACAGACTTACTATGGCTACACCTTC. Translation: CACQFGQTYYGYTF.

The chain uses TRBV28 and TRBJ2-2; D is ambiguous. This CDR3 comprises 13 residues. From germline, CDR1 is MDHEN and CDR2 SYDVKM. V shed 6 bases and J shed 7 bases, with 12 bases lying between them. Written as DNA, the CDR3 is TGTGCCAGCAGCCCCCCCACGAGCGGGGAGCTGTTTTTT. Protein: CASSPPTSGELFF.

This clone was detected once. The rearrangement joins TRBV27 to TRBJ1-5; D is unresolved. The CDR3 is 14 amino acids. The V gene's germline CDR1 is MNHEY and CDR2 SMNVEV (reference sequence). V shed 6 bases and J shed 3 bases, with 12 bases lying between them. The DNA for the CDR3 is TGTGCCAGCAGCCGACACGGGGTCAATCAGCCCCAGCATTTT. Its protein is CASSRHGVNQPQHF.

The chain has TRBV19 and TRBJ2-5; TRBD1 might be the D (6 bases). The V gene lost 1 base and the J gene lost 5 bases, with 14 bases spanning the gap. There are 15 residues in the CDR3. Germline V gene sequence: CDR1 LNHDA, CDR2 SQIVND (reference sequence). CDR3 residues: CASSIGAGVVETQYF. The CDR3 nucleotides are TGTGCCAGTAGTATAGGGGCAGGGGTTGTCGAGACCCAGTACTTC.

The chain has TRBV6-5 and TRBJ2-6; D is undetermined. This CDR3 has 13 residues. Germline loops: CDR1 MNHEY, CDR2 SVGAGI. V shed 11 bases and J shed 0 bases, with 8 bases lying between them. The CDR3 nucleotides read TGTGCCGGTGGAGACTCTGGGGCCAACGTCCTGACTTTC. Protein product: CAGGDSGANVLTF.